This entry lists 28 T cell receptor beta chains sequenced from one sample in a study of T cell responses to AZD1222 COVID-19 vaccine (dated by TCRdb to the early 2020s). What this sample's time point label stands for: baseline before first vaccination. To prepare the library, the immunoSEQ multiplex PCR assay was applied. The source is immuneACCESS, and TCRdb retained only in-frame sequences with V and J called. Part of the clones is not carried over; for the studies checked, unresolved V genes explain less than half of this, and the remainder is unexplained. A total of about 96,000 clones appear in this sample, roughly 88% of them only once. Roughly 24% of the sample comes from the top ten. This specimen consisted of peripheral blood, obtained on day 0 of AZD1222 vaccination. These receptor sequences come from an adult in good health.

The rearrangement links TRBV6-6 to TRBJ1-5; 12 bases are a match to TRBD1. The CDR3 is 15 residues long. CDR1 is MNHNY and CDR2 is SVGAGI in the germline V gene (reference sequence). J lost 5 bases, V lost 5 bases, and 4 bases had no gene match. In DNA form, the CDR3 reads TGTGCCAGCAGTCCCGGGACAGGGGGCTATCAGCCCCAGCATTTT. This encodes CASSPGTGGYQPQHF.

The J gene is TRBJ2-1, the V gene TRBV4-3; TRBD2 aligns across 10 bases. The J segment lost 8 bases and the V segment lost 0 bases, leaving 7 bases of the junction unmatched. Per the germline V gene, CDR1 is LGHNA and CDR2 is YSLEER. The CDR3 has 16 amino acids. For the CDR3, the DNA is TGCGCCAGCAGCCAAGATTCAGCGGGAGGGAGGTATGAGCAGTTCTTC. This sequence encodes CASSQDSAGGRYEQFF.

The chain carries TRBV19 and TRBJ2-7; D remains unclear. Trimming shortened V by 3 bases and J by 3 bases, and 9 bases separated the two germline ends. CDR3 length: 13 residues. Germline loops: CDR1 LNHDA, CDR2 SQIVND (reference sequence). DNA of the CDR3: TGTGCCAGTAGTATCAGGCCTCACTACGAGCAGTACTTC. The encoded protein is CASSIRPHYEQYF. The whole variable domain, remainder taken from reference TRBV19 and TRBJ2-7, is DGGITQSPKYLFRKEGQNVTLSCEQNLNHDAMYWYRQDPGQGLRLIYYSQIVNDFQKGDIAEGYSVSREKKESFPLTVTSAQKNPTAFYLCASSIRPHYEQYFGPGTRLTVT.

This clone was seen only once. The chain joins TRBV7-2 to TRBJ2-7, with D tentatively TRBD2 (5 bases). The germline gives CDR1 SGHTA, CDR2 FQGNSA. With 0 bases removed from V and 6 bases from J, the gap between germline ends came to 9 bases. The CDR3 runs 13 residues. The CDR3 DNA reads TGTGCCAGCAGCTTAGCCGTAGAGGGCGAGCAGTACTTC. As protein: CASSLAVEGEQYF.

CDR3 DNA: TGCGCCAGCAGCCAAGACTTTCCTAACCTCTACGAGCAGTACTTC. This codes for CASSQDFPNLYEQYF. This chain links TRBV4-3 with TRBJ2-7; D remains unclear. Germline loops: CDR1 LGHNA, CDR2 YSLEER. The V and J ends lost 0 bases and 3 bases respectively, with 12 bases between them. The CDR3 length is 15 residues.

The rearrangement uses TRBV5-8 and TRBJ2-7; 7 bases agree with TRBD1. Germline V gene lookup returns CDR1 SGHTS and CDR2 YDEGEE. V was pared by 4 bases and J by 0 bases, with 4 bases of the junction left unmatched. The CDR3 extends over 14 amino acids. CDR3 sequence: CASSRGTASYEQYF. The CDR3 DNA reads as TGTGCCAGCAGCCGTGGGACAGCCTCCTACGAGCAGTACTTC.

This chain uses TRBV4-1 with TRBJ2-7; 9 bases fit TRBD2. The germline V gene encodes CDR1 MGHRA and CDR2 YSYEKL. The CDR3 consists of 20 residues. Unmatched junction bases numbered 18, after V lost 1 base and J lost 2 bases. CDR3 nucleotides: TGCGCCAGCAGCCAAGCCGCGGGACTAGCCATCGGAACTAGCCCCTACGAGCAGTACTTC. It translates to CASSQAAGLAIGTSPYEQYF.

The rearrangement uses TRBV6-5 and TRBJ2-7, with 7 nucleotides matching TRBD1. Germline CDR1 and CDR2: MNHEY and SVGAGI. The CDR3 is made up of 13 amino acids. Trimming took 6 bases from V and 4 from J; bases not matched to a gene: 6. Here the CDR3 reads CASRTGQEYEQYF. CDR3 coding DNA: TGTGCCAGCAGAACCGGACAGGAGTACGAGCAGTACTTC.

The chain recombines TRBV27 with TRBJ2-1; 12 positions match TRBD2. V trimming: 6 bases; J trimming: 4 bases; junction bases outside the gene matches: 4. The CDR3 is 15 amino acids. Germline V gene sequence: CDR1 MNHEY, CDR2 SMNVEV (reference sequence). CDR3 nucleotides: TGTGCCAGCAGCAAAACTAGCGGGGGGTACAATGAGCAGTTCTTC. Amino acid sequence: CASSKTSGGYNEQFF.

V is TRBV29-1 and J is TRBJ1-1; no clear D. CDR3 length: 10 residues. The germline gives CDR1 SQVTM, CDR2 ANQGSEA. V gave up 6 bases and J gave up 3 bases, with 5 bases separating them. CDR3 in DNA: TGCAGCGTAGATCACACTGAAGCTTTCTTT. It encodes CSVDHTEAFF.

This chain links TRBV7-2 with TRBJ2-1; D is uncertain. Trimming removed 5 bases from V and 6 bases from J, with 8 bases in between. The CDR3 contains 12 residues. Germline V gene lookup returns CDR1 SGHTA and CDR2 FQGNSA. CDR3 amino acids: CASSRTSNEQFF. Here the CDR3 DNA reads TGTGCCAGCAGCCGTACTTCCAATGAGCAGTTCTTC.

This chain links TRBV2 with TRBJ1-5; 9 bases match TRBD1. The CDR3 length is 14 residues. Trimming took 7 bases from V and 3 from J; bases not matched to a gene: 4. Per the germline V gene, CDR1 is SNHLY and CDR2 is FYNNEI. The CDR3 bases are TGTGCCAGCAACGGACAGGGGCCCAATCAGCCCCAGCATTTT. This codes for CASNGQGPNQPQHF.

This clone was observed a handful of times. This rearrangement joins TRBV6-5 to TRBJ1-1; D uncertain. V was shortened by 5 bases and J by 1 base, with 8 bases between the two germline ends. The CDR3 sequence is 13 residues long. Germline V CDR1 and CDR2: MNHEY, SVGAGI. The CDR3 spells CASSPQGNTEAFF. The CDR3 DNA reads as TGTGCCAGCAGTCCCCAAGGGAACACTGAAGCTTTCTTT.

This chain links TRBV12-3 or TRBV12-4 with TRBJ1-1; no reliable D call. The CDR3 length is 12 residues. The V end lost 3 bases, the J end lost 6 bases, and 8 bases lay between the germline ends. The chain's CDR3 is CASSFLPPEAFF. In nucleotides, the CDR3 is TGTGCCAGCAGTTTTCTTCCCCCTGAAGCTTTCTTT.

The chain couples TRBV24-1 to TRBJ2-7; 9 bases align to TRBD1. This CDR3 is 15 amino acids long. Germline V CDR1 and CDR2: KGHDR, SFDVKD. The junction had 10 bases not matched to a gene; V was cut back by 6 bases and J by 5 bases. This chain's CDR3 is CATSQGTGKKDEQYF. CDR3 coding DNA: TGTGCCACCAGTCAAGGGACAGGGAAAAAGGACGAGCAGTACTTC.

CDR3 nucleotides: TGTGCCAGCAGTTTACTTGGGGACACTGAAGCTTTCTTT. As protein: CASSLLGDTEAFF. This chain joins TRBV28 and TRBJ1-1, with no clear D. Germline CDR1 MDHEN, CDR2 SYDVKM. V was clipped by 2 bases and J by 3 bases, with 7 bases between them. This CDR3 contains 13 residues.

V and J are TRBV28 and TRBJ1-5, with 9 bases identical to TRBD1. The V gene's germline CDR1 is MDHEN and CDR2 SYDVKM. J gave up 5 bases and V 7 bases, and 9 bases lay outside the gene matches. CDR3 size: 15 residues. The CDR3 bases are TGTGCCAGCACCGGTCCGACAGGGGGTTATCAGCCCCAGCATTTT. It yields the protein CASTGPTGGYQPQHF.

J is TRBJ2-3 and V is TRBV5-4; D tentatively fits TRBD1 or TRBD2 (5 bases each). This CDR3 is 13 amino acids long. V lost 1 base to trimming and J lost 4 bases, with 7 bases between them. Germline CDR1 reads SGHNT; CDR2 reads YYREEE (reference sequence). In DNA, the CDR3 is TGTGCCAGCAGCTTGACGGGGCCAGATACGCAGTATTTT. Translation: CASSLTGPDTQYF.

The V gene is TRBV7-8, the J gene TRBJ2-7; 9 bases map to TRBD1. The V gene's germline CDR1 is SGHVS and CDR2 FQNEAQ. This CDR3 is built from 15 residues. The J segment lost 1 base and the V segment lost 10 bases, leaving 11 bases of the junction unmatched. This chain's CDR3 is CATTRTGVVSYEQYF. For the CDR3, the DNA is TGTGCCACCACTCGGACAGGGGTAGTATCCTACGAGCAGTACTTC.

This chain connects TRBV6-5 to TRBJ1-4, with 8 nucleotides matching TRBD1. The V gene end was trimmed by 2 bases and the J gene end by 5 bases; junction bases not matched to a gene: 1. Germline CDR1 reads MNHEY; CDR2 reads SVGAGI. The CDR3 loop spans 14 amino acids. DNA of the CDR3: TGTGCCAGCAGTTACGACAGGGGAAATGAAAAACTGTTTTTT. Amino acids: CASSYDRGNEKLFF.

The chain carries TRBV18 and TRBJ1-4; unclear D gene. The CDR3 contains 13 residues. Germline CDR1 reads KGHSH; CDR2 reads LQKENI. V lost 5 bases to trimming and J lost 4 bases, with 8 bases between them. The CDR3 reads CASSRAVNEKLFF. The DNA for the CDR3 is TGTGCCAGCTCAAGGGCTGTTAATGAAAAACTGTTTTTT.

This rearrangement joins TRBV7-3 to TRBJ2-3; TRBD1 matches at 8 bases. V shed 5 bases and J 5 bases; nucleotides not matched to a gene: 12. Germline V lookup: CDR1 SGHTA, CDR2 FQGTGA. The CDR3 runs to 16 residues. The CDR3 spells CASSQSLTGTGDTQYF. The CDR3 DNA is TGTGCCAGCAGCCAAAGCTTGACAGGGACAGGAGATACGCAGTATTTT.

This clone showed up just once. V usage is TRBV2 and J usage is TRBJ1-2; TRBD1 is a possible D gene (5 bases). Trimming pared 3 bases from V and 7 bases from J, leaving 12 bases between. The CDR3 covers 13 residues. Germline V gene sequence: CDR1 SNHLY, CDR2 FYNNEI. CDR3 DNA: TGTGCCAGCAGTGAGCAGGGACTTAGTGGCTACACCTTC. Translation gives CASSEQGLSGYTF.

This sequence joins TRBV9 and TRBJ2-1, with 9 bases identical to TRBD2. After removal of 3 bases from V and 4 bases from J, the junction contained 5 bases not matched to a gene. The CDR3 sequence is 15 residues long. Germline lookup yields CDR1 SGDLS and CDR2 YYNGEE. In DNA, the CDR3 is TGTGCCAGCAGCGAGACTAGCGGAAGATACAATGAGCAGTTCTTC. Residues: CASSETSGRYNEQFF.

This clone was observed once. The rearrangement uses TRBV11-2 and TRBJ1-5; D is perhaps TRBD1 (5 bases). The germline CDR1 and CDR2 sequences are SGHAT and FQNNGV. Between the trimmed V and J ends, which lost 3 bases and 2 bases, there was a span of 14 bases. CDR3 length equals 16 residues. The CDR3 DNA reads as TGTGCCAGCAGCTTGAGAGGGGATGGTCGCAATCAGCCCCAGCATTTT. It translates to CASSLRGDGRNQPQHF.

This clone was recorded once. This chain links TRBV28 with TRBJ2-7; 8 nucleotides align to TRBD1. Trimming took 8 bases from V and 2 from J; bases not matched to a gene: 8. From germline, CDR1 is MDHEN and CDR2 SYDVKM. This CDR3 contains 14 residues. CDR3 sequence (DNA): TGTGCCAGCGAAAGGGGGGACAGGCCCTACGAGCAGTACTTC. Translating it yields CASERGDRPYEQYF.

The genes are TRBV5-1 and TRBJ2-2; D is undetermined. The germline CDR1 and CDR2 sequences are SGHRS and YFSETQ. The ends were cut back, 5 bases at V and 0 bases at J, with 11 bases in the middle. The CDR3 consists of 15 residues. The chain's CDR3 is CASSQDGTNTGELFF. The CDR3 nucleotides read TGCGCCAGCAGTCAGGACGGTACGAACACCGGGGAGCTGTTTTTT.

This clone has just one count. The V call is TRBV7-9, the J call TRBJ2-1; D remains unclear. Trimming removed 5 bases at V and 6 bases at J, with 17 bases between. The CDR3 spans 15 residues. CDR1 is SEHNR, CDR2 FQNEAQ, per germline (reference sequence). Here the CDR3 DNA reads TGTGCCAGCAGCCCACAGATGGCCCTGGGCAATGAGCAGTTCTTC. Amino acids: CASSPQMALGNEQFF.